The 8 T cell receptor beta chains below were found in one sample sequenced in a study of shared clonotypes between healthy human individuals. Sequencing was performed with immunoSEQ multiplex PCR; in TCRdb, only in-frame clones are kept and a portion is missing. The sample has some 660,000 clones, around 78% seen once; the top ten hold around 1.7%. Sequenced sample: memory CD4+ T cells sorted from blood. Documented subset: CD45RA-negative fraction. The receptors derive from a woman in her thirties in good health.

V gene TRBV7-8 combines with J gene TRBJ2-2; unclear D gene. CDR1 is SGHVS, CDR2 FQNEAQ, per germline. V was cut by 2 bases and J by 1 base, with 8 bases left in between. This CDR3 region has 15 residues. The DNA for the CDR3 is TGTGCCAGCAGCTTATATGCCGAGAACACCGGGGAGCTGTTTTTT. This sequence encodes CASSLYAENTGELFF.

V gene TRBV5-1 combines with J gene TRBJ1-1, with D unresolved. Deletions cut 6 bases from V and 1 base from J, with 13 bases between. The CDR3 extends over 14 amino acids. Germline V gene lookup returns CDR1 SGHRS and CDR2 YFSETQ. CDR3: CASNSVGSNTEAFF. CDR3 bases: TGCGCCAGCAACTCGGTGGGGTCGAACACTGAAGCTTTCTTT.

The rearrangement links TRBV5-1 to TRBJ2-1; D not certain. The CDR3 has 13 amino acids. Germline values: CDR1 SGHRS, CDR2 YFSETQ. Trimming removed 2 bases from V and 3 bases from J, with 6 bases in between. The CDR3 spells CASSFSVYNEQFF. The CDR3 coding sequence is TGCGCCAGCAGCTTTTCAGTCTACAATGAGCAGTTCTTC.

For this clone: A clone one base away is much larger, so this may be a read error. The sample carries other DNA sequences with the same CDR3. The gene calls are TRBV27 and TRBJ2-1; D remains ambiguous. The CDR3 runs 11 residues. Germline V gene sequence: CDR1 MNHEY, CDR2 SMNVEV (reference sequence). Trimming removed 6 bases from V and 4 bases from J, with 4 bases in between. The chain's CDR3 is CASSLYNEQFF. The CDR3 nucleotides read TGTGCCAGCAGCCTTTACAATGAGCAGTTCTTC.

The table lists this clone with many counts. Other nucleotide sequences in the sample specify the same CDR3. CDR3 coding DNA: TGTGCCAGCAGCTTAGTAGGGGGTAGCAATCAGCCCCAGCATTTT. This translates into CASSLVGGSNQPQHF. This chain uses TRBV7-6 with TRBJ1-5; maybe TRBD1 (6 bases). The CDR3 consists of 15 residues. Per germline, CDR1 SGHVS and CDR2 FNYEAQ. Trimming took 1 base from V and 0 from J, leaving 7 bases between them.

The CDR3 protein is CASSPTGTGKEKLFF. For the CDR3, the DNA is TGTGCCAGCAGCCCCACAGGGACAGGGAAAGAAAAACTGTTTTTT. This rearrangement joins TRBV2 to TRBJ1-4; TRBD1 aligns across 9 bases. J gave up 8 bases and V 6 bases, and 10 bases lay outside the gene matches. CDR3 length equals 15 residues. Germline CDR1 and CDR2: SNHLY and FYNNEI.

This clone came up once. The chain recombines TRBV18 with TRBJ2-7, with D unresolved. V was shortened by 2 bases and J by 4 bases, with 12 bases between the two germline ends. Germline V lookup: CDR1 KGHSH, CDR2 LQKENI. The CDR3 contains 14 residues. CDR3 DNA sequence: TGTGCCAGCTCACCAGGCACTGTAATTTACGAGCAGTACTTC. It encodes CASSPGTVIYEQYF.

There are a few counts of this clone. This rearrangement joins TRBV5-1 to TRBJ2-3, with 7 bases matching TRBD2. The CDR3 spans 14 residues. The junction had 4 bases not matched to a gene; V was cut back by 1 base and J by 5 bases. Looked up from germline, CDR1 is SGHRS and CDR2 is YFSETQ. The CDR3 sequence: CASSLRLAGDTQYF. As DNA, the CDR3 is TGCGCCAGCAGCTTGCGACTAGCTGGAGATACGCAGTATTTT.